This T cell receptor (beta chain) came from a study of metastatic and nonmetastatic thyroid tumors. As for the study in general: Repertoire data that came from the blood and tumor or nodule tissue of malignant and benign thyroid patients were compared.

Study results and caveats: Malignant thyroid tumors reportedly exceeded benign nodules significantly in TCR beta diversity, with the difference appearing in blood and tumor.

This clone was counted only a few times. No antigen is known for it. Original processing notes: Clinicopathological groups differed in CDR3, with these differences serving to build a distant-metastasis classifier for papillary thyroid cancer. From the PCR reads, TCRdb re-called clones with MiXCR. TCRdb, not the original authors, processed these V and J calls. The sample consists of fewer than 20,000 clones, under 30% of them appearing once. None of the patients had undergone any treatment ahead of thyroid surgery. Trimming took 4 bases from V and 5 from J, leaving 15 bases between them. Germline loops: CDR1 SGHRS, CDR2 YFSETQ. This CDR3 comprises 14 residues.

The TCR originated in a female donor with papillary thyroid cancer or a benign thyroid nodule (not recorded which). Some clones in this sample may be carry-over from other donors' samples. This chain uses TRBV5-1 with TRBJ1-1, with D uncertain. Specimen: adjacent normal tissue. The CDR3 DNA follows: TGCGCCAGCAGCCTGGATTCAAAATGGACTGAAGCTTTCTTT. As protein: CASSLDSKWTEAFF.